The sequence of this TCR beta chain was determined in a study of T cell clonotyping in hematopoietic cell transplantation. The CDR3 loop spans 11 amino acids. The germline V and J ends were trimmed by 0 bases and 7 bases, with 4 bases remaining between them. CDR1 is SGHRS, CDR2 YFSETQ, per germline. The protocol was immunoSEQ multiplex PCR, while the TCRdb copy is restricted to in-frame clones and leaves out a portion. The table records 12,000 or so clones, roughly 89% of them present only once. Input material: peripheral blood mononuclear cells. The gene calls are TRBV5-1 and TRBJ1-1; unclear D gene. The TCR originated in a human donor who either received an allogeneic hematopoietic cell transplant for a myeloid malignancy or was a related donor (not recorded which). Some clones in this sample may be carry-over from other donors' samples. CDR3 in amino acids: CASSLGVEAFF. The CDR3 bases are TGCGCCAGCAGCTTGGGGGTTGAAGCTTTCTTT.